This T cell receptor (beta chain) was retrieved from a study of neoadjuvant anti-PD-1 for oral cavity cancer. Stage II-IVA oral cavity squamous cell carcinoma was new and untreated by systemic or radiation therapy. Germline values: CDR1 LNHDA, CDR2 SQIVND (reference sequence). Trimming took 5 bases from V and 4 from J, leaving 12 bases between them. The CDR3 covers 13 residues. Assay: immunoSEQ multiplex PCR; the TCRdb copy retains only in-frame clones and omits some. Here the sample spans 72,000 or so clones, 83% being singletons. Sequencing was performed on PBMCs, taken before nivolumab (anti-PD-1) treatment. This TCR derives from a person aged 35-79 years with oral cavity squamous cell carcinoma. The J gene is TRBJ2-7, the V gene TRBV19, with D hard to call. The CDR3 loop is CASSFSGWYEQYF. In DNA form, the CDR3 reads TGTGCCAGTAGTTTTTCCGGATGGTACGAGCAGTACTTC.